The present entry profiles one T cell receptor beta chain with its context. The entry originates in a study of early T cells in non-severe SARS-CoV-2 infection. In TCRdb, the 5' RACE reads were re-called with MiXCR into one record per CDR3 protein. This sample has about 62,000 distinct CDR3 sequences, with almost 9.5% found just once. The CDR3 contains 12 residues. V lost 0 bases and J lost 9, with 7 bases in between. Germline V CDR1 and CDR2: ENHRY, SYGVKD. V and J are TRBV10-3 and TRBJ2-3; possibly TRBD2 for D (6 bases). Sequenced sample: whole blood. The TCR sequence derives from an adult who was a healthcare worker with PCR-confirmed SARS-CoV-2 infection or an uninfected control (not recorded which). CDR3 DNA: TGTGCCATCAGTGAGTCCACTAGCACGCAGTATTTT. It encodes CAISESTSTQYF.